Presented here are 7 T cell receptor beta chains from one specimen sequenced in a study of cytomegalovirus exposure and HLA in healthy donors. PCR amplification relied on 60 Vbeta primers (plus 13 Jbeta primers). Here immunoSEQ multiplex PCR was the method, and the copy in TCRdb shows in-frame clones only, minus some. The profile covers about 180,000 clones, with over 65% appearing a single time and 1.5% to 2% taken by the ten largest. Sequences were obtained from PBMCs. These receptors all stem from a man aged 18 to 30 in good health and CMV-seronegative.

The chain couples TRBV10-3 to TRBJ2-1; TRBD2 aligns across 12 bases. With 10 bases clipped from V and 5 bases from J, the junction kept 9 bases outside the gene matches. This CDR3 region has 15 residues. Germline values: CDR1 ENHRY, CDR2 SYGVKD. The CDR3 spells CANATGTSGHNEQFF. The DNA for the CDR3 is TGTGCCAACGCTACCGGGACTAGCGGGCACAATGAGCAGTTCTTC.

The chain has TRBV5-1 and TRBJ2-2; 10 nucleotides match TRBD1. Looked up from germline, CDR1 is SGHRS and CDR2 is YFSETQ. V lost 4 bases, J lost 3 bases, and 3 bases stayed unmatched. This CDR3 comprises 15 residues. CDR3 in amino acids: CASSDRGQDTGELFF. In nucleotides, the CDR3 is TGCGCCAGCAGCGACAGGGGGCAGGACACCGGGGAGCTGTTTTTT.

This CDR3 is CASSHLISGSSHEQYF. The CDR3 DNA sequence: TGCGCCAGCAGCCACCTGATTAGCGGGAGCTCTCACGAGCAGTACTTC. The V and J genes are TRBV4-1 and TRBJ2-7; 9 bases are a match to TRBD2. Trimming cost V 3 bases and J 5 bases; bases outside gene matches: 11. CDR3 length: 16 amino acids. Per germline, CDR1 MGHRA and CDR2 YSYEKL.

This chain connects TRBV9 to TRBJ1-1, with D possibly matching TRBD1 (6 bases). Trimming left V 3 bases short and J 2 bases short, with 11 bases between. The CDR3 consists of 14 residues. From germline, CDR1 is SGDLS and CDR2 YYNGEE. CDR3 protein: CASSAQTGNTEAFF. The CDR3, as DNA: TGTGCCAGCAGCGCCCAGACAGGAAACACTGAAGCTTTCTTT.

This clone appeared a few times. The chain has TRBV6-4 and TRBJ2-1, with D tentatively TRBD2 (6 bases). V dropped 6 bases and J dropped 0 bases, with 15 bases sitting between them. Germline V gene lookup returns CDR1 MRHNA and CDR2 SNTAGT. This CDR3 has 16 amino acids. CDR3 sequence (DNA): TGTGCCAGCAGCGAAGCCGGGAGCCTCTCCTACAATGAGCAGTTCTTC. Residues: CASSEAGSLSYNEQFF.

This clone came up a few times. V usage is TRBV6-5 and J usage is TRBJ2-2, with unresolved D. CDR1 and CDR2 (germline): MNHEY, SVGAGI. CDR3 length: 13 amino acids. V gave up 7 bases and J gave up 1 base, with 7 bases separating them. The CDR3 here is CASTQKNTGELFF. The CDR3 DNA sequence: TGTGCCAGCACACAAAAGAACACCGGGGAGCTGTTTTTT.

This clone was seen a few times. CDR3 nucleotides: TGTGCCAGCAGTTACTCTGTTTGGGGGGAGCTCTACGAGCAGTACTTC. Translating gives CASSYSVWGELYEQYF. The rearrangement links TRBV6-6 to TRBJ2-7; a possible D gene is TRBD2 (6 bases). The CDR3 is 16 amino acids. Germline CDR1 and CDR2: MNHNY and SVGAGI (reference sequence). V gave up 0 bases and J gave up 3 bases, with 15 bases separating them.